The sequence of this T cell receptor (beta chain) was determined in a study of control samples from healthy donors and cancer patients. Deletions cut 1 base from V and 0 bases from J, with 5 bases between. Germline CDR1 reads SGHNT; CDR2 reads YENEEA. This CDR3 is 14 amino acids long. This clone showed up just a few times. TCRdb keeps only in-frame clones here, not all; method: immunoSEQ multiplex PCR. The sample lists about 120,000 clones, 89% occurring once. The rearrangement uses TRBV11-3 and TRBJ2-3; D ambiguous. This receptor was taken from a man in his fifties or sixties in good health. The sample comprised blood. CDR3 in DNA: TGTGCCAGCAGCTTAGGGCCAAGCACAGATACGCAGTATTTT. Translated: CASSLGPSTDTQYF.